This entry concerns a single TCR beta chain. Its antigen target is currently unknown. Base qualities are not at hand, and no much larger clone is one base apart. Library preparation employed the immunoSEQ multiplex PCR assay. For most patients, genomic DNA was isolated using the Qiagen DNeasy Blood and Tissue Kit and was shipped frozen to Adaptive Biotechnologies for TCR sequencing. For most patients, high-throughput TCR-beta CDR3 sequencing of genomic DNA was performed by Adaptive Biotechnologies. Per the source publication's procedure: Adaptive's ImmunoSEQ software supplied the TCR sequencing data for around 19 patients, while MiXCR and VDJtools were used to process a few other patients. CD4 versus CD8 sorting errors were corrected by removing sequences found in both subsets at a frequency ratio below 5:1. Because the origin of CDR3 nucleotide sequences shared between donor and recipient could not be assigned, those sequences were removed. Alloreactive clones required at least 2-fold expansion over unstimulated cells and minimum CFSE-low frequency of 0.002% (template counts) or 0.001% (read counts). Clones detected in sequenced pre-transplant spleen, lymph node, or MLR CFSE-low populations of the donor or recipient were defined as mappable. The cumulative frequency of alloreactive clones was calculated as a percentage of all sequences, weighted by copy number. Held by TCRdb, this immuneACCESS table contains in-frame sequences only and omits some clones. Under half of the omission traces to an unresolved V gene where checked; the cause of the rest is unknown. The V and J calls and clone size come from that table; D and trimming were worked out from the DNA. The table for this sample lists 75,000 to 100,000 clones; roughly four fifths of them were counted only once. The ten biggest clones cover about a sixth of the sample.

The time point label for this specimen denotes: cells obtained before transplantation from donor or recipient. CD3+CD4+ and CD3+CD8+ populations were FACS-sorted from unstimulated pre-transplant donor and recipient cells taken from spleen or lymph nodes. Relative to germline, V is missing 3 bases and J is missing 0 bases, with 4 bases of the junction outside any gene match. The cysteine opens and the phenylalanine closes a CDR3 of 16 amino acids. CDR3 DNA only is kept here, 48 bases in frame from base 1. The germline V gene (reference sequence) provides CDR1 MNHEY and CDR2 SMNVEV. This sample was included in a study of graft-versus-host responses after intestinal transplantation (dated by TCRdb to about 2021). Study-level background: The transplants that recipients got were multivisceral, liver-intestinal, or isolated intestinal. Donor T cell macrochimerism was defined as a peak of at least 4% donor T cells among recipient peripheral blood mononuclear cells. Alloreactive clones were identified by sequencing pre-transplant mixed lymphocyte reaction products and comparing them with unstimulated pre-transplant donor and recipient T cells. A cohort of some 24 intestinal transplant recipients, including one retransplant, was enrolled, and 3 patients lacking pretransplant specimens were excluded. Every recipient was given anti-thymocyte globulin induction, then maintenance tacrolimus and steroids for around three years. Instead of going to the commercial service, samples from a few later patients were sequenced in-house on an Illumina MiSeq and processed with MiXCR. Graft-versus-host and host-versus-graft alloreactive T cell clones were tracked in the graft, circulation and bone marrow after intestinal transplantation using bulk TCR-beta CDR3 sequencing.

General conclusions and limits of the study: The relatively low number and heterogeneity of intestinal transplant patients limited the conclusions. GvH clones were found in recipient bone marrow, and some of the GvH clones appeared earlier in ileal mucosa or blood, which is consistent with an intestinal mucosal origin. Patients with donor T cell macrochimerism had high GvH to HvG T cell clonal ratios in their allografts. Early after transplant, declines in HvG clones were associated with peak levels of circulating GvH clones.

The sample was unstimulated CD8+ T cells sorted from spleen or lymph node cells, taken before intestinal transplant. The sequence derives from a human donor who received an intestinal transplant. The sequence joins TRBV27 to TRBJ2-2, with TRBD2 matching 7 junction bases. The DNA is as follows: TGTGCCAGCAGTTTCAGCGGGACCCCGAACACCGGGGAGCTGTTTTTT. Translation gives CASSFSGTPNTGELFF.